The rows below give T cell receptor beta chains drawn from one sample of a study of blood T cells in healthy people across ages. TCRdb called the 5' RACE reads again in MiXCR, with one record for every CDR3 protein. The repertoire holds some 690,000 distinct CDR3 sequences, with about 24% as singletons. The specimen sequenced was blood. These receptors were taken from a man between 65 and 85 years old in good health. Each CDR3 is given with its conserved first and last residue. Each record gives: clone size, D gene, V gene, J gene, CDR3 DNA, CDR3 protein. The D gene is left open where the match is weak. Part of the rows lack a size; the others show once, few, many or a class for expanded clones.

size: few
D: -
V: TRBV11-2
J: TRBJ2-7
DNA: TGTGCCAGCAGCGTTAACAGGGTCCCCTACGAGCAGTACTTC
CDR3: CASSVNRVPYEQYF

size: few
D: TRBD2
V: TRBV7-9
J: TRBJ2-1
DNA: TGTGCCAGCAGCGTGCCGGGACTAGCTTCCACAGGCTACAATGAGCAGTTCTTC
CDR3: CASSVPGLASTGYNEQFF

size: -
D: TRBD2
V: TRBV6-2/TRBV6-3
J: TRBJ2-7
DNA: TGTGCCAGCAGTCGAGAAGGACTAGCGGGGACCGAGCAGTACTTC
CDR3: CASSREGLAGTEQYF

size: -
D: -
V: TRBV4-3
J: TRBJ1-5
DNA: TGCGCCAGCAGCCAAGATCGGGGGCTCACGCCCCAGCATTTT
CDR3: CASSQDRGLTPQHF

size: -
D: -
V: TRBV5-6
J: TRBJ1-1
DNA: TGTGCCAGCAGTCCGATGGGGGGGCTGGTGAACACTGAAGCTTTCTTT
CDR3: CASSPMGGLVNTEAFF

size: few
D: -
V: TRBV15
J: TRBJ1-5
DNA: TGTGCCACCAGCCATGGGAGCAATCAGCCCCAGCATTTT
CDR3: CATSHGSNQPQHF

size: few
D: TRBD1
V: TRBV6-2/TRBV6-3
J: TRBJ1-2
DNA: TGTGCCAGCAGTCTACAGGGGCCTTGGTATGGCTACACCTTC
CDR3: CASSLQGPWYGYTF

size: -
D: -
V: TRBV29-1
J: TRBJ2-1
DNA: TGCAGCGTGGGAGTCGTGAGCTCCTACAATGAGCAGTTCTTC
CDR3: CSVGVVSSYNEQFF

size: -
D: -
V: TRBV12-3/TRBV12-4
J: TRBJ1-2
DNA: TGTGCCAGCAGTTTTCCCTCTGGCTACACCTTC
CDR3: CASSFPSGYTF

size: few
D: TRBD2
V: TRBV9
J: TRBJ2-1
DNA: TGTGCCAGCAGCGTAGGTGGTAGCGGGAGAGTCGACAATGAGCAGTTCTTC
CDR3: CASSVGGSGRVDNEQFF

size: many
D: TRBD1
V: TRBV12-3/TRBV12-4
J: TRBJ2-1
DNA: TGTGCCAGCAGTCTAAGGACAGGGGACTACAATGAGCAGTTCTTC
CDR3: CASSLRTGDYNEQFF

size: -
D: -
V: TRBV5-4
J: TRBJ2-5
DNA: TGTGCCAGCAGCTTGGTAATGGAGACCCAGTACTTC
CDR3: CASSLVMETQYF

size: -
D: TRBD2
V: TRBV12-3/TRBV12-4
J: TRBJ2-5
DNA: TGTGCCAGCAGTTTAGTTCTAGCGGGGGGGCGAGAGACCCAGTACTTC
CDR3: CASSLVLAGGRETQYF

size: few
D: TRBD1
V: TRBV11-3
J: TRBJ2-5
DNA: TGTGCCAGCAGCCCTAGGACAGGGCTAAAAGAGACCCAGTACTTC
CDR3: CASSPRTGLKETQYF

size: -
D: TRBD1
V: TRBV20-1
J: TRBJ1-2
DNA: TGCAGTGCTACGTGGGACAGGGGGCGTGGTGGCTACACCTTC
CDR3: CSATWDRGRGGYTF

size: few
D: TRBD2
V: TRBV6-5
J: TRBJ2-3
DNA: TGTGCCAGCAGTTACAAAGGCGCTAGCGGGGGGTACACAGATACGCAGTATTTT
CDR3: CASSYKGASGGYTDTQYF

size: few
D: TRBD2
V: TRBV7-9
J: TRBJ2-2
DNA: TGTGCCAGCAGCTTAGCGCGGCTAGCGGAGATTGTCACCGGGGAGCTGTTTTTT
CDR3: CASSLARLAEIVTGELFF

size: -
D: -
V: TRBV7-2
J: TRBJ2-3
DNA: TGTGCCAGCAGCTTACTCCCGACTAGTGCAGATACGCAGTATTTT
CDR3: CASSLLPTSADTQYF

size: many
D: -
V: TRBV20-1
J: TRBJ1-4
DNA: TGCAGTGCGGGGGCGCCCACCCTTGAAAAACTGTTTTTT
CDR3: CSAGAPTLEKLFF

size: few
D: -
V: TRBV5-1
J: TRBJ2-3
DNA: TGCGCCAGCAGCTTGGCAGGACAGAGGGCAGATACGCAGTATTTT
CDR3: CASSLAGQRADTQYF

size: few
D: TRBD1
V: TRBV6-5
J: TRBJ2-7
DNA: TGTGCCAGCAGTAGGGGGACAGGGGGTACCTACGAGCAGTACTTC
CDR3: CASSRGTGGTYEQYF

size: few
D: -
V: TRBV5-1
J: TRBJ2-7
DNA: TGCGCCAGCAAAGAGGAGTGGGAGCAGTACTTC
CDR3: CASKEEWEQYF

size: -
D: -
V: TRBV12-3/TRBV12-4
J: TRBJ1-2
DNA: TGTGCCAGCAGTGCCGGGGGGGGCGGATATGGCTACACCTTC
CDR3: CASSAGGGGYGYTF

size: few
D: -
V: TRBV3-1
J: TRBJ2-3
DNA: TGTGCCAGCAGCCAAACCCCCGAAGATACGCAGTATTTT
CDR3: CASSQTPEDTQYF

size: -
D: -
V: TRBV7-8
J: TRBJ2-5
DNA: TGTGCCAGCAGCCGCCTAAGGGGGGGAGTCCAAGAGACCCAGTACTTC
CDR3: CASSRLRGGVQETQYF

size: -
D: TRBD1
V: TRBV28
J: TRBJ2-7
DNA: TGTGCCAGCAGTCCCCCTACAGGGGGTGTATACTCCTACGAGCAGTACTTC
CDR3: CASSPPTGGVYSYEQYF

size: -
D: -
V: TRBV6-6
J: TRBJ1-6
DNA: TGTGCCAGCAGCCCACGGACCGGGAATTCACCCCTCCACTTT
CDR3: CASSPRTGNSPLHF

size: -
D: -
V: TRBV18
J: TRBJ2-1
DNA: TGTGCCAGCTCACCACCGGTAAGCGTGAACAATGAGCAGTTCTTC
CDR3: CASSPPVSVNNEQFF

size: -
D: -
V: TRBV5-1
J: TRBJ1-4
DNA: TGCGCCAGCAGCTTCGGGGCAAGTAGGAATGAAAAACTGTTTTTT
CDR3: CASSFGASRNEKLFF

size: few
D: TRBD1
V: TRBV6-6
J: TRBJ2-3
DNA: TGTGCCAACAGCCAAACAGGGGGCACAGATACGCAGTATTTT
CDR3: CANSQTGGTDTQYF

size: few
D: -
V: TRBV12-3/TRBV12-4
J: TRBJ1-1
DNA: TGTGCCAGCACCCCAGCCTGGCGCGGGAACACTGAAGCTTTCTTT
CDR3: CASTPAWRGNTEAFF

size: -
D: -
V: TRBV4-2
J: TRBJ1-4
DNA: TGTGCCAGCAGCCAAGATCTGGTCAGGGCCGGCACTAATGAAAAACTGTTTTTT
CDR3: CASSQDLVRAGTNEKLFF

size: -
D: TRBD2
V: TRBV12-3/TRBV12-4
J: TRBJ2-2
DNA: TGTGCCAGCAGTTTAAAGCTAGCGGGGTCCAACACCGGGGAGCTGTTTTTT
CDR3: CASSLKLAGSNTGELFF

size: -
D: -
V: TRBV7-9
J: TRBJ1-5
DNA: TGTGCCAGCAGCCCACAGGGTTTGGGGCAGCCCCAGCATTTT
CDR3: CASSPQGLGQPQHF

size: few
D: -
V: TRBV12-3/TRBV12-4
J: TRBJ2-7
DNA: TGTGCCAGCAGTTTCAACAGCGCCTACGAGCAGTACTTC
CDR3: CASSFNSAYEQYF

size: few
D: -
V: TRBV20-1
J: TRBJ1-1
DNA: TGCAGTTGCTTCAAGAACACTGAAGCTTTCTTT
CDR3: CSCFKNTEAFF

size: once
D: -
V: TRBV12-3/TRBV12-4
J: TRBJ1-2
DNA: TGTGCCAGCAGTTTAGCGGGGGGGGAAGGACAGCTTTATGGCTACACCTTC
CDR3: CASSLAGGEGQLYGYTF

size: -
D: TRBD1
V: TRBV28
J: TRBJ2-1
DNA: TGTGCCAGCACCCCTTACCGGGGACAGGGGGACGATGAGCAGTTCTTC
CDR3: CASTPYRGQGDDEQFF

size: few
D: -
V: TRBV3-1
J: TRBJ1-1
DNA: TGTGCCAGCAGCTCAGTTTCCTCATTGAACACTGAAGCTTTCTTT
CDR3: CASSSVSSLNTEAFF

size: -
D: -
V: TRBV20-1
J: TRBJ1-1
DNA: TGCAGTGCCAAGGTCCCGGGGGTGAACACTGAAGCTTTCTTT
CDR3: CSAKVPGVNTEAFF

size: -
D: TRBD2
V: TRBV20-1
J: TRBJ2-2
DNA: TGCAGTGCCCCCCGGGCTAGCGGGGGCCTCGGGGAGCTGTTTTTT
CDR3: CSAPRASGGLGELFF